The 30 T cell receptor beta chains below come from one sample, sequenced in a study of blood T cell repertoires in COVID-19. Clones were sequenced by immunoSEQ multiplex PCR, and TCRdb holds only the in-frame ones, with some missing. The data contain roughly 74,000 clones, around 88% of them singletons. The specimen was PBMCs or T cells enriched from blood (not recorded which). These receptors were obtained from a woman aged 45 to 65 with acute COVID-19.

The chain is built from TRBV19 and TRBJ1-6; 7 bases fit TRBD1. The germline gives CDR1 LNHDA, CDR2 SQIVND (reference sequence). Losses at the gene ends were 3 bases for V and 5 bases for J; bases not matched to a gene: 7. The CDR3 is 16 residues long. The CDR3 nucleotides are TGTGCCAGTAGTATCGATGGGACAGCCAATAATTCACCCCTCCACTTT. Protein sequence: CASSIDGTANNSPLHF.

The chain couples TRBV5-1 to TRBJ2-5; possible D gene TRBD2, 5 bases. The V and J ends lost 1 base and 1 base respectively, with 11 bases between them. Per germline, CDR1 SGHRS and CDR2 YFSETQ. The CDR3 has 15 residues. This CDR3 is CASSLPDSFQETQYF. The DNA for the CDR3 is TGCGCCAGCAGCTTGCCGGACTCTTTCCAAGAGACCCAGTACTTC.

This clone was detected a few times. The CDR3 protein is CASSLAGVGHEQYF. Here the CDR3 DNA reads TGTGCCAGCAGCTTAGCGGGAGTAGGCCACGAGCAGTACTTC. V and J are TRBV7-9 and TRBJ2-7; TRBD2 might be the D (5 bases). In germline, CDR1 is SEHNR, CDR2 FQNEAQ (reference sequence). Trimming shortened V by 0 bases and J by 5 bases, and 11 bases separated the two germline ends. This CDR3 is 14 amino acids long.

V usage is TRBV4-1 and J usage is TRBJ2-3; D is possibly TRBD2 (6 bases). Germline V gene lookup returns CDR1 MGHRA and CDR2 YSYEKL. The CDR3 has 15 amino acids. Trimming cost V 1 base and J 2 bases, with 10 bases left between them. The CDR3 DNA is TGCGCCAGCAGCCAAGTGGGCGGGGCCACAGATACGCAGTATTTT. This codes for CASSQVGGATDTQYF.

This clone has only a few counts. The chain is built from TRBV4-2 and TRBJ1-2; the D gene is possibly TRBD1 (5 bases). This CDR3 spans 15 amino acids. Per germline, CDR1 LGHNA and CDR2 YNFKEQ. The V end lost 0 bases, the J end lost 3 bases, and 11 bases lay between the germline ends. CDR3: CASSQDWGMDYGYTF. In DNA, the CDR3 is TGTGCCAGCAGCCAAGATTGGGGCATGGACTATGGCTACACCTTC.

J is TRBJ2-7 and V is TRBV5-4; D remains ambiguous. V gave up 4 bases and J gave up 3 bases, with 23 bases separating them. CDR3 length: 17 residues. The germline V gene encodes CDR1 SGHNT and CDR2 YYREEE (reference sequence). This CDR3 is CASSADPTPRAVYEQYF. In DNA form, the CDR3 reads TGTGCCAGCAGCGCGGATCCCACCCCGCGAGCCGTCTACGAGCAGTACTTC. Using reference TRBV5-4 and TRBJ2-7 for the parts outside the CDR3, the full variable domain is ETGVTQSPTHLIKTRGQQVTLRCSSQSGHNTVSWYQQALGQGPQFIFQYYREEENGRGNFPPRFSGLQFPNYSSELNVNALELDDSALYLCASSADPTPRAVYEQYFGPGTRLTVT.

This chain joins TRBV19 and TRBJ2-7; D gene unclear. This CDR3 contains 15 residues. V was trimmed by 3 bases and J by 0 bases, leaving 12 bases between them. CDR1 and CDR2 from the germline V gene are LNHDA and SQIVND (reference sequence). The CDR3 DNA sequence: TGTGCCAGTAGTATGAAGTACTCCCCCTCCTACGAGCAGTACTTC. Protein sequence: CASSMKYSPSYEQYF.

The chain uses TRBV3-1 (or the pseudogene TRBV3-2) and TRBJ1-1; D is unresolved. Germline values: CDR1 LGHDT, CDR2 YNNKEL (reference sequence). This CDR3 has 14 residues. Trimming took off 1 base at V and 0 bases at J, with 6 bases between the two ends. The CDR3 bases are TGTGCCAGCAGCCAAGGTAGTCTGAACACTGAAGCTTTCTTT. It is translated as CASSQGSLNTEAFF.

The genes are TRBV7-9 and TRBJ2-5, with 7 bases aligning to TRBD2. CDR1 is SEHNR, CDR2 FQNEAQ, per germline (reference sequence). V shed 2 bases, J shed 6 bases, and the junction held 6 bases outside the gene matches. The length of the CDR3 is 14 residues. This CDR3 is CASSLLAEVKTQYF. The CDR3 coding sequence is TGTGCCAGCAGCTTACTAGCGGAAGTGAAGACCCAGTACTTC.

The chain is built from TRBV19 and TRBJ2-3, with 8 positions matching TRBD2. CDR3 length equals 14 residues. V lost 6 bases, J lost 5 bases, and 7 bases stayed unmatched. Germline V lookup: CDR1 LNHDA, CDR2 SQIVND (reference sequence). The CDR3 nucleotides are TGTGCCAGTAGAAAAGCGGGAGCGGGAGATACGCAGTATTTT. Protein: CASRKAGAGDTQYF.

This chain joins TRBV15 and TRBJ2-1; a weak D match, TRBD2 (6 bases). CDR1 LNHNV and CDR2 YYDKDF come from the germline V gene (reference sequence). Trimming cost V 5 bases and J 0 bases, with 14 bases left between them. This CDR3 contains 16 residues. The CDR3 nucleotides are TGTGCCACCAGCCACCCGGGACTTTCCTCCTACAATGAGCAGTTCTTC. This encodes CATSHPGLSSYNEQFF.

The chain recombines TRBV29-1 with TRBJ1-1; 9 bases are shared with TRBD1. CDR1 is SQVTM, CDR2 ANQGSEA, per germline. After removal of 7 bases from V and 1 base from J, the junction contained 10 bases not matched to a gene. The CDR3 is 15 residues long. In DNA form, the CDR3 reads TGCAGCGCCTACAGGGGGCGGTCAGGGAACACTGAAGCTTTCTTT. It yields the protein CSAYRGRSGNTEAFF.

The rearrangement links TRBV7-9 to TRBJ2-1; D unclear. CDR1 SEHNR and CDR2 FQNEAQ come from the germline V gene (reference sequence). The CDR3 consists of 16 residues. The V and J ends lost 4 bases and 0 bases respectively, with 13 bases between them. The CDR3 is CASSSNPGFSYNEQFF. CDR3 sequence (DNA): TGTGCCAGCAGCTCAAATCCCGGGTTCTCCTACAATGAGCAGTTCTTC.

V is TRBV11-3 and J is TRBJ1-2, with TRBD1 identical over 7 bases. The CDR3 is 16 amino acids. J lost 6 bases, V lost 1 base, and 11 bases had no gene match. Germline CDR1 and CDR2: SGHNT and YENEEA. CDR3 residues: CASSLGPRQGLNGYTF. The CDR3 DNA follows: TGTGCCAGCAGCTTAGGCCCCCGACAGGGCCTCAATGGCTACACCTTC. Full variable domain (outside the CDR3, taken from reference TRBV11-3 and TRBJ1-2): EAGVVQSPRYKIIEKKQPVAFWCNPISGHNTLYWYLQNLGQGPELLIRYENEEAVDDSQLPKDRFSAERLKGVDSTLKIQPAELGDSAVYLCASSLGPRQGLNGYTFGSGTRLTVV.

The rearrangement links TRBV11-2 to TRBJ2-2; 7 bases fit TRBD1. J lost 0 bases, V lost 5 bases, and 3 bases had no gene match. The length of the CDR3 is 15 residues. Germline-derived CDR1 and CDR2 are SGHAT and FQNNGV. CDR3: CASSAGTANTGELFF. The CDR3 bases are TGTGCCAGCAGCGCCGGGACAGCGAACACCGGGGAGCTGTTTTTT.

The V gene is TRBV27, the J gene TRBJ1-2; 9 bases line up with TRBD1. Trimming at V came to 5 bases and at J to 7 bases, leaving 8 bases not matched to a gene. The germline V gene encodes CDR1 MNHEY and CDR2 SMNVEV (reference sequence). The length of the CDR3 is 14 residues. The CDR3 loop reads CASSPLDRGSGYTF. The CDR3 DNA is TGTGCCAGCAGTCCCTTGGACAGGGGCTCTGGCTACACCTTC.

V and J are TRBV10-2 and TRBJ2-7; the match to TRBD1 covers 10 bases. The germline V gene has CDR1 WSHSY and CDR2 SAAADI. The CDR3 spans 14 residues. V trimming: 4 bases; J trimming: 4 bases; junction bases outside the gene matches: 4. The CDR3 DNA follows: TGCGCCAGCAGTGGACAGGGGGCGAAATACGAGCAGTACTTC. Its protein product is CASSGQGAKYEQYF.

This sequence joins TRBV6-5 and TRBJ2-7; D remains ambiguous. In germline, CDR1 is MNHEY, CDR2 SVGAGI. Trimming removed 8 bases from V and 0 bases from J, with 5 bases in between. The CDR3 contains 11 residues. The CDR3 sequence is CASFNSYEQYF. CDR3 in DNA: TGTGCCAGCTTCAACTCCTACGAGCAGTACTTC.

This chain uses TRBV7-3 with TRBJ1-1; D possibly corresponds to TRBD1 (5 bases). Germline CDR1 is SGHTA and CDR2 is FQGTGA. The V gene lost 4 bases and the J gene lost 6 bases, with 15 bases spanning the gap. The CDR3 loop spans 14 amino acids. CDR3 residues: CASSWRGGRSEAFF. CDR3 coding DNA: TGTGCCAGCAGCTGGAGGGGAGGGCGCTCTGAAGCTTTCTTT.

The CDR3, as DNA: TGCGCCAGCAGCTTGGTCCTCTTGGGTGCGGGAGTACCCTACGAGCAGTACTTC. Translated, it gives CASSLVLLGAGVPYEQYF. V is TRBV5-1 and J is TRBJ2-7, with 7 bases that match TRBD2. Germline CDR1 is SGHRS and CDR2 is YFSETQ. CDR3 length: 18 amino acids. J was trimmed by 2 bases and V by 0 bases; bases with no gene match: 14.

This chain links TRBV7-3 with TRBJ2-2; D not certain. Trimming cost V 1 base and J 5 bases, with 11 bases left between them. The germline V gene has CDR1 SGHTA and CDR2 FQGTGA. The CDR3 extends over 15 amino acids. CDR3 DNA sequence: TGTGCCAGCAGCTTAAACCTTCACGGGACCGGGGAGCTGTTTTTT. Protein product: CASSLNLHGTGELFF. The full variable domain, completed using reference TRBV7-3 and TRBJ2-2, is GAGVSQTPSNKVTEKGKYVELRCDPISGHTALYWYRQSLGQGPEFLIYFQGTGAADDSGLPNDRFFAVRPEGSVSTLKIQRTERGDSAVYLCASSLNLHGTGELFFGEGSRLTVL.

The chain is built from TRBV7-6 and TRBJ2-3; the D gene is possibly TRBD2 (6 bases). Trimming shortened V by 5 bases and J by 1 base, and 16 bases separated the two germline ends. Germline V gene lookup returns CDR1 SGHVS and CDR2 FNYEAQ. The CDR3 is 16 amino acids. The CDR3 DNA is TGTGCCAGCAGCCTTAGTCCGGGAGAGGGCACAGATACGCAGTATTTT. Its translation is CASSLSPGEGTDTQYF.

A single count supports this clone. The chain combines TRBV6-5 with TRBJ1-4, with D perhaps TRBD1 (6 bases). Germline V lookup: CDR1 MNHEY, CDR2 SVGAGI. Trimming removed 1 base at V and 6 bases at J, with 12 bases between. This CDR3 comprises 15 residues. The CDR3 reads CASSYYKGGDEKLFF. In DNA form, the CDR3 reads TGTGCCAGCAGTTACTACAAGGGGGGGGATGAAAAACTGTTTTTT.

The V gene is TRBV10-3, the J gene TRBJ2-1; tentatively, D is TRBD2 (5 bases). The CDR3 extends over 14 amino acids. CDR1 ENHRY and CDR2 SYGVKD come from the germline V gene. Between the trimmed V and J ends, which lost 0 bases and 4 bases, there was a span of 7 bases. The CDR3 nucleotides are TGTGCCATCAGTGAGTCGAGAGGGTACAATGAGCAGTTCTTC. It translates to CAISESRGYNEQFF.

Here the CDR3 DNA reads TGTGCCAGCAGCTCGGGAGAACTTAGCGGGAGCAAGCAGTTCTTC. Residues: CASSSGELSGSKQFF. The genes are TRBV7-2 and TRBJ2-1, with 9 bases that match TRBD2. V was clipped by 4 bases and J by 11 bases; unmatched bases: 12. The CDR3 runs 15 residues. Germline CDR1 is SGHTA and CDR2 is FQGNSA. Full variable domain (remainder filled in from reference TRBV7-2 and TRBJ2-1): GAGVSQSPSNKVTEKGKDVELRCDPISGHTALYWYRQSLGQGLEFLIYFQGNSAPDKSGLPSDRFSAERTGGSVSTLTIQRTQQEDSAVYLCASSSGELSGSKQFFGPGTRLTVL.

V and J are TRBV28 and TRBJ2-7; D possibly corresponds to TRBD2 (6 bases). Germline-derived CDR1 and CDR2 are MDHEN and SYDVKM. There are 15 residues in the CDR3. Trimming shortened V by 10 bases and J by 3 bases, and 22 bases separated the two germline ends. The CDR3 bases are TGTGCCACCCAGGAGGGGCGACTCGGCAGCTACGAGCAGTACTTC. Residues: CATQEGRLGSYEQYF.

The chain employs TRBV19 and TRBJ1-2, with D hard to call. V gave up 6 bases and J gave up 8 bases, with 13 bases separating them. This CDR3 is 12 amino acids long. Germline CDR1 reads LNHDA; CDR2 reads SQIVND (reference sequence). In nucleotides, the CDR3 is TGTGCCAGTAGGTCCCGGGAAGGAGGCTACACCTTC. Translated: CASRSREGGYTF.

The chain links TRBV3-1 (or the pseudogene TRBV3-2) to TRBJ2-5, with D possibly being TRBD2 (6 bases). Trimming removed 4 bases at V and 4 bases at J, with 7 bases between. The CDR3 runs to 12 residues. CDR1 and CDR2 from the germline V gene are LGHDT and YNNKEL (reference sequence). CDR3 region: CASSPGLETQYF. The CDR3 region has the DNA TGTGCCAGCAGCCCGGGACTAGAGACCCAGTACTTC.

The rearrangement links TRBV3-1 (or the pseudogene TRBV3-2) to TRBJ1-1; TRBD1 aligns across 12 bases. Germline values: CDR1 LGHDT, CDR2 YNNKEL (reference sequence). Unmatched junction bases numbered 5, after V lost 2 bases and J lost 1 base. CDR3 size: 17 residues. The CDR3 DNA follows: TGTGCCAGCAGCCAACGGGGACAGGGGGCGACGAACACTGAAGCTTTCTTT. Amino acid sequence: CASSQRGQGATNTEAFF.

The chain links TRBV2 to TRBJ1-1; TRBD1 matches 11 bases. In germline, CDR1 is SNHLY, CDR2 FYNNEI. The CDR3 has 14 amino acids. Losses at the gene ends were 6 bases for V and 5 bases for J; bases not matched to a gene: 5. In DNA form, the CDR3 reads TGTGCCAGCAGAGGGACAGGGGGTCGTACTGAAGCTTTCTTT. Its translation is CASRGTGGRTEAFF.